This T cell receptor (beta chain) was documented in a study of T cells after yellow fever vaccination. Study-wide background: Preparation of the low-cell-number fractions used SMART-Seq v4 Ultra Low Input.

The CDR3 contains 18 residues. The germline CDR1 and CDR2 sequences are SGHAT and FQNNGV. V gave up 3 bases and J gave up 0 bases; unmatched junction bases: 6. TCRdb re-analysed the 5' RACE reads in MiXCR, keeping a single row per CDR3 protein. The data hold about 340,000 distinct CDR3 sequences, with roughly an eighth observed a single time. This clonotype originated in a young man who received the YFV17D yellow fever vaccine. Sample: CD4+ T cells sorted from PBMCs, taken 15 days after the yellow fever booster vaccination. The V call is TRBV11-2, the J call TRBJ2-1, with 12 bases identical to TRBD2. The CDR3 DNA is TGTGCCAGCAGCTTCGGACTAGCGGGGCCTAGCTCCTACAATGAGCAGTTCTTC. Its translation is CASSFGLAGPSSYNEQFF. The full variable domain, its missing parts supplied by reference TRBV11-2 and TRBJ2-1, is EAGVAQSPRYKIIEKRQSVAFWCNPISGHATLYWYQQILGQGPKLLIQFQNNGVVDDSQLPKDRFSAERLKGVDSTLKIQPAKLEDSAVYLCASSFGLAGPSSYNEQFFGPGTRLTVL.